This entry lists 8 T cell receptor beta chains sequenced from one sample in a study of T cells in narcolepsy. The assay was immunoSEQ multiplex PCR, and TCRdb's table has in-frame clones only and misses some. This sample has under 40,000 clones, with around 83% found just once. Sequenced material: memory (CD45RA-) CD4+ T cells from blood. The origin of the receptors is a human donor in good health.

This chain connects TRBV11-3 to TRBJ2-5; D is unclear. Trimming left V 6 bases short and J 5 bases short, with 16 bases between. The CDR3 is 14 amino acids. CDR1 SGHNT and CDR2 YENEEA come from the germline V gene. The CDR3 sequence: CASSPQRTGETQYF. CDR3 DNA: TGTGCCAGCAGTCCACAAAGAACCGGGGAGACCCAGTACTTC.

The CDR3 region is CASSPDHRGRNSPLHF. DNA for the CDR3: TGTGCCAGCAGCCCAGACCACAGGGGACGGAATTCACCCCTCCACTTT. The rearrangement joins TRBV7-2 to TRBJ1-6; 7 bases map to TRBD1. V trimming: 5 bases; J trimming: 7 bases; junction bases outside the gene matches: 11. Germline V gene sequence: CDR1 SGHTA, CDR2 FQGNSA. The CDR3 is 16 residues long.

This clone was counted only a few times. The genes are TRBV2 and TRBJ2-3; D unclear. Between the trimmed V and J ends, which lost 2 bases and 6 bases, there was a span of 18 bases. From germline, CDR1 is SNHLY and CDR2 FYNNEI. This CDR3 is 16 amino acids long. In nucleotides, the CDR3 is TGTGCCAGCAGTGAACCTGGTTCCCTCCCCCGGGATACGCAGTATTTT. Amino acid sequence: CASSEPGSLPRDTQYF.

The chain employs TRBV10-1 and TRBJ1-1, with a tentative D call TRBD1 (6 bases). The CDR3 sequence is 13 residues long. Germline V gene lookup returns CDR1 WNHNN and CDR2 SYGVQD (reference sequence). Trimming stripped 3 bases from V and 11 bases from J, with 16 bases between. The chain's CDR3 is CASSDHFQGLAFF. CDR3 bases: TGCGCCAGCAGTGACCACTTCCAGGGGTTGGCTTTCTTT.

V usage is TRBV28 and J usage is TRBJ2-5; D is possibly TRBD1 or TRBD2 (6 bases each). CDR3 length: 16 amino acids. Trimming cost V 3 bases and J 5 bases, with 19 bases left between them. CDR1 is MDHEN, CDR2 SYDVKM, per germline. The CDR3 region is CASSFIGGLEVETQYF. CDR3 nucleotide sequence: TGTGCCAGCAGTTTTATAGGGGGGCTTGAGGTGGAGACCCAGTACTTC. Combining the CDR3 with reference TRBV28 and TRBJ2-5 gives the whole variable domain DVKVTQSSRYLVKRTGEKVFLECVQDMDHENMFWYRQDPGLGLRLIYFSYDVKMKEKGDIPEGYSVSREKKERFSLILESASTNQTSMYLCASSFIGGLEVETQYFGPGTRLLVL.

The V call is TRBV2, the J call TRBJ1-6; D might be TRBD1 (6 bases). Germline loops: CDR1 SNHLY, CDR2 FYNNEI. CDR3 length: 16 amino acids. Trimming took 7 bases from V and 8 from J, leaving 21 bases between them. CDR3 in DNA: TGTGCCAGCACTAGAGGTGGGCAGGGGTGGGATTCACCCCTCCACTTT. Its protein is CASTRGGQGWDSPLHF.

The CDR3 DNA reads TGTGCCACCAGGGGACAGGGGATCGAGCAGTACTTC. Protein sequence: CATRGQGIEQYF. The V call is TRBV6-6, the J call TRBJ2-7, with 10 bases identical to TRBD1. V lost 10 bases, J lost 6 bases, and 6 bases stayed unmatched. The germline CDR1 and CDR2 sequences are MNHNY and SVGAGI (reference sequence). The CDR3 is 12 amino acids.

V usage is TRBV28 and J usage is TRBJ1-5; no firm D call. CDR1 and CDR2 (germline): MDHEN, SYDVKM. The length of the CDR3 is 14 residues. V shed 7 bases and J shed 4 bases, with 14 bases lying between them. The CDR3 sequence is CASKPGFGNQPQHF. The CDR3, as DNA: TGTGCCAGCAAACCGGGTTTCGGAAATCAGCCCCAGCATTTT.